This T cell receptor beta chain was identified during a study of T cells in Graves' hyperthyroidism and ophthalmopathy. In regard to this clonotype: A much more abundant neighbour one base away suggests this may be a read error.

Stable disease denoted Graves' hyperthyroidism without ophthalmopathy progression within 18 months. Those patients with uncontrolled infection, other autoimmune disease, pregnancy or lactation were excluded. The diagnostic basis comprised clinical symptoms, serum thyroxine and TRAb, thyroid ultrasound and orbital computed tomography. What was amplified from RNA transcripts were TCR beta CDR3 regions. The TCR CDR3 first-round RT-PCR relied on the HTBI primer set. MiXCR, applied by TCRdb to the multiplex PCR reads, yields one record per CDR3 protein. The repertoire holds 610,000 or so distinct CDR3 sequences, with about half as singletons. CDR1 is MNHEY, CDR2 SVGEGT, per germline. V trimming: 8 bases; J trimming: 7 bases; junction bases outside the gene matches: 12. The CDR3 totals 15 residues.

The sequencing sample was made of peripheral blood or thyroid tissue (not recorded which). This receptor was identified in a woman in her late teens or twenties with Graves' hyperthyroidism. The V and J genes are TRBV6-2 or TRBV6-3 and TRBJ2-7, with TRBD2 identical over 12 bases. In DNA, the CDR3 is TGTGCCAGCCGCAGGGGACTAGCGGGCTTTGGGGAGCAGTACTTC. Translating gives CASRRGLAGFGEQYF.